This is a list of T cell receptor beta chains from one sample in a study of monozygotic twins with inflammatory bowel disease. TCRdb reprocessed the 5' RACE reads; each CDR3 protein has one entry and no DNA is given. This sample's table has around 150,000 distinct CDR3 sequences. Material: blood. These receptors all come from a human donor with ulcerative colitis or Crohn's disease, or a healthy co-twin of an affected twin (not recorded which). Each CDR3 is given with its conserved first and last residue.

J,V,length,CDR3
TRBJ2-2,TRBV20-1,13,CSASRTATGELFF
TRBJ2-2,TRBV14,14,CASSQVQGYGELFF
TRBJ2-7,TRBV10-2,17,CASTAVGETGKTYEQYF
TRBJ1-1,TRBV29-1,15,CSVEEPGHRSTEAFF
TRBJ2-2,TRBV11-2,15,CASGLTGAVTGELFF
TRBJ1-1,TRBV11-2,15,CASSKWTGTNTEAFF
TRBJ2-7,TRBV7-9,14,CASSLMGGRYEQYF
TRBJ2-3,TRBV15,17,CATSRFYSGASTDTQYF
TRBJ2-7,TRBV9,15,CASSPVPDRAGEQYF
TRBJ2-1,TRBV27,15,CASSLRGRDGDEQFF
TRBJ2-7,TRBV20-1,12,CSAREETYEQYF
TRBJ1-5,TRBV7-9,14,CASSSSTGSGPQHF
TRBJ2-1,TRBV20-1,18,CSARPGRAPSRTYNEQFF
TRBJ1-1,TRBV12-3/TRBV12-4,14,CASSPTGVNTEAFF
TRBJ2-7,TRBV18,16,CASSPRQGWGTYEQYF
TRBJ2-7,TRBV30,15,CASGTGGAGPAEQYF
TRBJ2-7,TRBV29-1,14,CSVGGRNFIYEQYF
TRBJ2-4,TRBV20-1,14,CSARTSGRGNIQYF
TRBJ2-1,TRBV18,15,CASSPNTGGVNEQFF
TRBJ2-3,TRBV7-9,15,CASRTAGISTDTQYF
TRBJ2-7,TRBV9,14,CASSIRTGDYEQYF
TRBJ2-1,TRBV7-9,20,CASSLVGTSGVASSYNEQFF
TRBJ2-5,TRBV29-1,15,CSVIDTRLYQETQYF
TRBJ2-3,TRBV14,16,CASSPSTGGTSDTQYF
TRBJ2-1,TRBV20-1,11,CSAARENEQFF
TRBJ1-1,TRBV20-1,14,CSASPATGRTEAFF
TRBJ2-1,TRBV5-1,16,CASSLVGAGTYNEQFF
TRBJ2-7,TRBV20-1,13,CSARLAGVNEQYF
TRBJ2-1,TRBV10-3,14,CSIMGQGARNEQFF